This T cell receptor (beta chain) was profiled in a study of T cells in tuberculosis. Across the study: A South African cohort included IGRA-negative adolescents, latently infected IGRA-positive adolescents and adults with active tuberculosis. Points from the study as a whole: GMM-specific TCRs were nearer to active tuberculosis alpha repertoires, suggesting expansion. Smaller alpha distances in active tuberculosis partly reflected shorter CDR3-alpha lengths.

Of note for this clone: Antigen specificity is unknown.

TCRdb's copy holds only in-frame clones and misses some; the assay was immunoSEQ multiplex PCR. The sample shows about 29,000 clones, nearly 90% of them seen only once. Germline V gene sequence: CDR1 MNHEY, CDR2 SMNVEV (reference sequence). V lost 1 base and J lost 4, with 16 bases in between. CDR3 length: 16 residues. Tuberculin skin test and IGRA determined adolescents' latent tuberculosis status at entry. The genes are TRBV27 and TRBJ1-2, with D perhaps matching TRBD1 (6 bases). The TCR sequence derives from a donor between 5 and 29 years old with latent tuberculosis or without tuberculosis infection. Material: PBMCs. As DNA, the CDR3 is TGTGCCAGCAGTTTATACGAGGGGGGGGTCTTCTATGGCTACACCTTC. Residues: CASSLYEGGVFYGYTF.